The clone carrying this TCR beta chain was seen a handful of times. The data were taken from a study of blood T cell repertoires in COVID-19. Looking at the study overall: Italy, Spain and the United States were the sources of the convalescent and acute COVID-19 samples.

The method was immunoSEQ multiplex PCR; TCRdb's version includes in-frame clones alone and lacks a portion of them. The data show approximately 340,000 clones, approximately 91% seen once. The sequenced sample was PBMCs or T cells enriched from blood (not recorded which). This TCR was sampled from a woman between 40 and 50 years old who had been exposed to COVID-19.

The chain's CDR3 is CASGTGAPGSYEQYF. DNA for the CDR3: TGTGCCAGCGGGACAGGGGCCCCAGGCTCCTACGAGCAGTACTTC. The rearrangement links TRBV2 to TRBJ2-7; 10 bases are shared with TRBD1. J was trimmed by 0 bases and V by 8 bases; bases with no gene match: 7. Germline values: CDR1 SNHLY, CDR2 FYNNEI. CDR3 length: 15 amino acids.